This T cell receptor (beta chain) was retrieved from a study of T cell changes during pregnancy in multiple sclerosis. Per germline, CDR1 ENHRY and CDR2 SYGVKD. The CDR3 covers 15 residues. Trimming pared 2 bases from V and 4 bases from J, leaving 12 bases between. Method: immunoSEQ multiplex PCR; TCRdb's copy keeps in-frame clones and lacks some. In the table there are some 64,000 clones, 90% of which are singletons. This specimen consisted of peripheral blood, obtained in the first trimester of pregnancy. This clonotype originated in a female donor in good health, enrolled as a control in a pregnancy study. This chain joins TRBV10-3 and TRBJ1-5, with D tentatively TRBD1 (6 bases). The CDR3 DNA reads TGTGCCATCAGTGAGCCCGGACAGCCAAATCAGCCCCAGCATTTT. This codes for CAISEPGQPNQPQHF.